This T cell receptor beta chain was sequenced during a study of regulatory T cells in long-lasting Graves disease. This clonotype was observed a few times. Stated time point: newly diagnosed GD, antithyroid drugs for less than 3 months. TCR sequences were obtained from RNA taken from PBMCs. Around 9 milliliters of peripheral blood were drawn into EDTA tubes. This CDR3 has 14 residues. V dropped 5 bases and J dropped 4 bases, with 12 bases sitting between them. Germline CDR1 and CDR2: LNHNV and YYDKDF (reference sequence). Both iRepertoire HTBI primers and Arm-PCR of CDR3 regions were used to build the TCR beta libraries. TCRdb fed the multiplex PCR reads into MiXCR, producing one record per CDR3 protein. The sample includes hundreds of thousands of distinct CDR3 sequences, less than 20% of them seen just once. These data were also filed under a second study, of T cells in Graves' hyperthyroidism and ophthalmopathy. That study reports: The study used the HTBI primer set for a first-round RT-PCR of the TCR CDR3.

Sequences were derived from peripheral blood mononuclear cells (PBMCs), sampled at new diagnosis, from a patient treated with antithyroid drugs. The sequence came from a woman aged 30 to 39 with Graves disease. The V call is TRBV15, the J call TRBJ1-3; the D gene is possibly TRBD1 (5 bases). CDR3 amino acids: CATSSGRGGNTIYF. CDR3 coding DNA: TGTGCCACCAGCTCGGGACGTGGCGGAAACACCATATATTTT. The variable domain in full, completed from reference TRBV15 and TRBJ1-3, reads DAMVIQNPRYQVTQFGKPVTLSCSQTLNHNVMYWYQQKSSQAPKLLFHYYDKDFNNEADTPDNFQSRRPNTSFCFLDIRSPGLGDTAMYLCATSSGRGGNTIYFGEGSWLTVV.